This T cell receptor beta chain was captured in a study of blood T cell repertoires in COVID-19. V lost 5 bases, J lost 2 bases, and 13 bases lay in between. The CDR3 has 14 amino acids. Germline CDR1 LGHNA, CDR2 YNFKEQ. Here immunoSEQ multiplex PCR was the method, and the copy in TCRdb shows in-frame clones only, minus some. This table has some 340,000 clones, under 85% appearing once. The chain employs TRBV4-2 and TRBJ2-7, with TRBD1 as a possible D gene (6 bases). The sequence derives from a woman between 50 and 59 years old who had recovered from COVID-19. The sequenced material came from PBMCs or T cells enriched from blood (not recorded which). CDR3 DNA: TGTGCCAGCAGCGGGGGCAGTTCGACCTACGAGCAGTACTTC. This encodes CASSGGSSTYEQYF.